This TCR beta chain derives from a study of blood T cell repertoires in COVID-19. Study in general: T cells, B-cell-depleted T cells, or PBMCs supplied cDNA or gDNA.

The V and J ends lost 0 bases and 0 bases respectively, with 8 bases between them. The CDR3 contains 16 residues. The germline gives CDR1 LGHNA, CDR2 YNFKEQ. Produced via immunoSEQ multiplex PCR; TCRdb's table is partial and in-frame only. This sample has 65,000 to 100,000 clones, with less than 85% found just once. The gene calls are TRBV4-2 and TRBJ2-2; D ambiguous. The material sequenced was peripheral blood. This clonotype originated in a human donor in a cohort sampled during active COVID-19. The CDR3 region is CASSQEAGTNTGELFF. CDR3 bases: TGTGCCAGCAGCCAAGAGGCAGGAACGAACACCGGGGAGCTGTTTTTT.